The 7 T cell receptor beta chains reported below all come from one sample, sequenced in a study of T cell responses to AZD1222 COVID-19 vaccine. Libraries were prepared by immunoSEQ multiplex PCR; TCRdb keeps only in-frame clonotypes and omits some of them. The sample lists over 110,000 clones, 85% to 95% seen once, with roughly 5% in the top ten. The specimen was peripheral blood, collected on day 0 of AZD1222 vaccination. Receptor source: an adult in good health.

The rearrangement joins TRBV19 to TRBJ1-4, with 8 bases identical to TRBD1. V dropped 11 bases and J dropped 5; count of bases not matched to a gene: 10. This CDR3 spans 14 amino acids. Germline CDR1 LNHDA, CDR2 SQIVND (reference sequence). Here the CDR3 DNA reads TGTGCCGCCGGCCGTGGGGACAGGAATGAAAAACTGTTTTTT. It translates to CAAGRGDRNEKLFF.

This clone was picked up one time. The chain couples TRBV9 to TRBJ1-1; no firm D call. The V gene's germline CDR1 is SGDLS and CDR2 YYNGEE. The CDR3 sequence is 14 residues long. V lost 0 bases, J lost 1 base, and 7 bases lay in between. The CDR3 DNA reads TGTGCCAGCAGCGTAGTGGCCAAGAACACTGAAGCTTTCTTT. Its protein is CASSVVAKNTEAFF. The entire variable domain, with the rest obtained from reference TRBV9 and TRBJ1-1, is as follows: DSGVTQTPKHLITATGQRVTLRCSPRSGDLSVYWYQQSLDQGLQFLIQYYNGEERAKGNILERFSAQQFPDLHSELNLSSLELGDSALYFCASSVVAKNTEAFFGQGTRLTVV.

This rearrangement joins TRBV5-4 to TRBJ2-5, with D unresolved. Trimming removed 6 bases from V and 5 bases from J, with 8 bases in between. The CDR3 consists of 11 residues. CDR1 and CDR2 from the germline V gene are SGHNT and YYREEE (reference sequence). In nucleotides, the CDR3 is TGTGCCAGCACTAAAGGGGAGACCCAGTACTTC. This translates into CASTKGETQYF.

J is TRBJ2-1 and V is TRBV7-2; 8 bases line up with TRBD2. Germline V gives CDR1 SGHTA, CDR2 FQGNSA. Trimming removed 7 bases from V and 7 bases from J; junction bases left unmatched: 15. The CDR3 is made up of 16 amino acids. The CDR3 spells CASTEFGGASRNEQFF. The CDR3 region has the DNA TGTGCCAGCACCGAATTCGGGGGGGCTAGCCGGAATGAGCAGTTCTTC.

The rearrangement joins TRBV19 to TRBJ1-5; D not certain. Trimming cost V 5 bases and J 2 bases, with 10 bases left between them. The CDR3 is 14 residues long. Germline assignment: CDR1 LNHDA and CDR2 SQIVND (reference sequence). The CDR3 sequence: CASSLRGGNQPQHF. Here the CDR3 DNA reads TGTGCCAGTAGTCTCCGGGGTGGCAATCAGCCCCAGCATTTT.

The chain's CDR3 is CASSTARDGDYTF. The CDR3, as DNA: TGTGCCAGCAGCACCGCCCGCGATGGGGACTACACCTTC. The chain employs TRBV28 and TRBJ1-2; unclear D gene. The CDR3 has 13 residues. Trimming removed 6 bases from V and 10 bases from J, with 18 bases in between. Germline CDR1 reads MDHEN; CDR2 reads SYDVKM.

The rearrangement uses TRBV27 and TRBJ1-2; TRBD1 matches at 7 bases. Germline V gene data show CDR1 as MNHEY and CDR2 as SMNVEV (reference sequence). The CDR3 has 15 amino acids. V lost 6 bases to trimming and J lost 1 base; unmatched junction nucleotides: 8. Here the CDR3 DNA reads TGTGCCAGCAGGACCGGGACAGCTCTTAACTATGGCTACACCTTC. Its protein is CASRTGTALNYGYTF.